The entry below gives a single T cell receptor beta chain sequence along with its context. The antigen remains undetermined. The data originate from a study of blood T cells in healthy people across ages. Trimming removed 2 bases from V and 3 bases from J, with 11 bases in between. Germline V gene lookup returns CDR1 SGHTA and CDR2 FQGNSA. The CDR3 runs 15 residues. The second PCR ran roughly 7 to 11 cycles with a sample-barcoded 5' primer and J-beta primers. TCRdb called the 5' RACE reads again in MiXCR, with one record for every CDR3 protein. Among roughly 1 million distinct CDR3 sequences listed, 20% to 25% were seen once. The study, taken as a whole, reports: Naive CD4+ cell counts and diversity both ran higher in long-lived than in aged donors.

This same sample was also part of a study on T cells of mothers and their children.

The sequence came from a girl aged 2 to 9 in good health. Specimen: blood. The chain couples TRBV7-2 to TRBJ2-1; D unclear. The DNA of the CDR3 is TGTGCCAGCAGCTTAAGCCTCCCTAACTACAATGAGCAGTTCTTC. It yields the protein CASSLSLPNYNEQFF.